This T cell receptor (beta chain) was documented in a study of blood T cell repertoires in COVID-19. As for the study in general: Both acute and convalescent COVID-19 samples were obtained from the United States, Italy and Spain. Sources were T cells, B-cell-depleted T cells, or PBMCs; the material itself was cDNA or gDNA.

J lost 5 bases, V lost 4 bases, and 9 bases had no gene match. CDR3 length: 15 residues. Germline V lookup: CDR1 SGHDT, CDR2 YYEEEE. Per the original data handling: Counts of nucleated cells, estimated from reference gene primer amplification, were obtained. TCRdb's copy holds only in-frame clones and misses some; the assay was immunoSEQ multiplex PCR. V, J and clone size reflect that table, while D and trimming were determined from the DNA. This sample yields roughly 170,000 clones, of which about 88% are seen a single time; roughly 26% belongs to the top ten. The sequenced material came from peripheral blood. This TCR derives from a man aged 55 to 70 with acute or convalescent COVID-19. The chain links TRBV5-6 to TRBJ1-1; 9 bases are shared with TRBD1. The CDR3 region has the DNA TGTGCCAGCAGCACACAGGGGGCTCCAGTAACTGAAGCTTTCTTT. Translation: CASSTQGAPVTEAFF.